The present T cell receptor (beta chain) was sequenced within a study of blood T cell repertoires in COVID-19. Overall study context: The analysed material was cDNA or gDNA that came from T cells, B-cell-depleted T cells, or PBMCs.

This CDR3 has 18 amino acids. Germline CDR1 is MDHEN and CDR2 is SYDVKM. Trimming removed 4 bases from V and 0 bases from J, with 16 bases in between. In the source study's methods: Amplified reference gene primers provided the basis for estimating nucleated cell counts. This table comes from immunoSEQ multiplex PCR, and its TCRdb copy is limited to in-frame clones, with some not included. From that table come the V and J calls and clone size; the DNA was used to work out D and trimming. The sample shows some 400,000 clones, roughly 77% of them seen only once. This receptor was obtained from a human donor with acute or convalescent COVID-19. The donor label of this sample is uncertain. The chain joins TRBV28 to TRBJ1-6; no definite D call. The sample consisted of peripheral blood. CDR3 in amino acids: CASSSPRAQSSYNSPLHF. CDR3 DNA: TGTGCCAGCAGTTCCCCGCGGGCCCAGAGCTCCTATAATTCACCCCTCCACTTT.